The 14 T cell receptor beta chains presented below share a single source sample, sequenced in a study of blood T cell repertoires in COVID-19 (TCRdb year 2020). The method was the immunoSEQ multiplex PCR assay. Imported from immuneACCESS, the table was reduced by TCRdb to in-frame sequences with V and J called. These copies leave out some clones; in studies compared against another copy, an unresolved V gene accounts for under half, and the cause of the remainder is not known. Present in this sample are fewer than 150,000 clones, 70% to 90% of which were seen just once. The ten most abundant clones make up about 0.9% of the sample. The sequencing input was peripheral blood. Every receptor here comes from a woman aged 50 to 60 with active or convalescent COVID-19.

V usage is TRBV5-5 and J usage is TRBJ2-3; a weak D match, TRBD1 (5 bases). CDR1 and CDR2 (germline): SGHKS, YYEKEE (reference sequence). Trimming pared 3 bases from V and 1 base from J, leaving 6 bases between. CDR3 length: 13 residues. CDR3 protein: CASSWGGTDTQYF. The CDR3 DNA sequence: TGTGCCAGCAGCTGGGGCGGCACAGATACGCAGTATTTT.

V is TRBV21-1 and J is TRBJ2-2; the table names TRBD1, a call not compared with the DNA. TRBV21-1 has pseudogene status. The CDR3 consists of 17 residues. As DNA, the CDR3 is TGTGCCAGCAGCAAAGGCCGGGACAGCGCGAACACCGGGGAGCTGTTTTTT. Amino acids: CASSKGRDSANTGELFF.

The chain couples TRBV2 to TRBJ1-1; D is possibly TRBD1 (6 bases). The germline gives CDR1 SNHLY, CDR2 FYNNEI. CDR3 length equals 13 residues. V was pared by 6 bases and J by 11 bases, with 19 bases between. The CDR3 nucleotides are TGTGCCAGCAGCCCCCTACAGGGAAGTAGGGCTTTCTTT. Residues: CASSPLQGSRAFF.

The rearrangement joins TRBV10-3 to TRBJ2-3; TRBD1 agrees at 8 bases. The V segment lost 9 bases and the J segment 0 bases; nucleotides outside the gene matches: 5. This CDR3 is 14 amino acids long. Germline V gives CDR1 ENHRY, CDR2 SYGVKD. The CDR3 protein is CAIRQGLSTDTQYF. As DNA, the CDR3 is TGTGCCATTCGACAGGGGCTGAGCACAGATACGCAGTATTTT.

This clone is a singleton in its sample. V is TRBV9 and J is TRBJ2-3; 11 nucleotides agree with TRBD2. From germline, CDR1 is SGDLS and CDR2 YYNGEE. With 0 bases clipped from V and 6 bases from J, the junction kept 6 bases outside the gene matches. The CDR3 spans 16 residues. The CDR3 sequence is CASSVATSGILDTQYF. DNA of the CDR3: TGTGCCAGCAGCGTAGCGACTAGCGGGATTTTGGATACGCAGTATTTT.

The chain couples TRBV5-4 to TRBJ2-1; D is ambiguous. V was cut by 2 bases and J by 2 bases, with 14 bases left in between. The CDR3 is made up of 16 amino acids. Germline values: CDR1 SGHNT, CDR2 YYREEE (reference sequence). CDR3 protein: CASSFSKAVTYNEQFF. For the CDR3, the DNA is TGTGCCAGCAGCTTTTCGAAGGCGGTCACCTACAATGAGCAGTTCTTC.

This chain links TRBV9 with TRBJ2-1; 7 bases agree with TRBD1. Germline V lookup: CDR1 SGDLS, CDR2 YYNGEE. The CDR3 loop spans 17 amino acids. The V gene end was trimmed by 3 bases and the J gene end by 0 bases; junction bases not matched to a gene: 9. CDR3 sequence: CASSASVQGDSYNEQFF. CDR3 nucleotide sequence: TGTGCCAGCAGCGCGTCCGTCCAGGGGGACTCCTACAATGAGCAGTTCTTC.

CDR3 DNA: TGTGCCAGCAGCCCGGGGGACTCATCCTACAATGAGCAGTTCTTC. This sequence encodes CASSPGDSSYNEQFF. V usage is TRBV4-2 and J usage is TRBJ2-1, with TRBD2 as a possible D gene (6 bases). Per the germline V gene, CDR1 is LGHNA and CDR2 is YNFKEQ. V shed 4 bases and J shed 1 base, with 11 bases lying between them. The CDR3 covers 15 residues.

The chain recombines TRBV5-5 with TRBJ1-2; 7 bases line up with TRBD1. Germline V CDR1 and CDR2: SGHKS, YYEKEE (reference sequence). V lost 5 bases, J lost 4 bases, and 5 bases stayed unmatched. The CDR3 spans 13 residues. The CDR3 region is CASRRAGGYGYTF. CDR3 nucleotide sequence: TGTGCCAGCAGGAGGGCAGGGGGCTATGGCTACACCTTC.

The chain is built from TRBV18 and TRBJ1-1; tentatively, D is TRBD1 (5 bases). This CDR3 is built from 14 residues. Trimming stripped 3 bases from V and 8 bases from J, with 16 bases between. The germline V gene has CDR1 KGHSH and CDR2 LQKENI. Written as DNA, the CDR3 is TGTGCCAGCTCACCCGGAGGTGCCCGGGGGGAAGCTTTCTTT. This gives the protein CASSPGGARGEAFF.

V usage is TRBV7-2 and J usage is TRBJ2-7; D ambiguous. In germline, CDR1 is SGHTA, CDR2 FQGNSA. V lost 5 bases to trimming and J lost 3 bases, with 8 bases between them. The CDR3 sequence is 12 residues long. The CDR3 loop reads CASSPRDYEQYF. The CDR3 nucleotides are TGTGCCAGCAGCCCAAGAGACTACGAGCAGTACTTC.

This clone occurred a few times. J is TRBJ2-7 and V is TRBV27; tentatively, D is TRBD1 (5 bases). The germline gives CDR1 MNHEY, CDR2 SMNVEV (reference sequence). V lost 7 bases and J 3 bases, leaving 19 bases between the germline ends. CDR3 length: 15 residues. The CDR3 coding sequence is TGTGCCAGCAAGATAGGACATTCCACCTACTACGAGCAGTACTTC. It yields the protein CASKIGHSTYYEQYF.

The rearrangement links TRBV18 to TRBJ2-7; 12 bases match TRBD2. Trimming at V came to 3 bases and at J to 1 base, leaving 16 bases not matched to a gene. Germline CDR1 reads KGHSH; CDR2 reads LQKENI. The length of the CDR3 is 20 residues. As DNA, the CDR3 is TGTGCCAGCTCACCCCCGAAGCTAGCGGGAGGGCCGATCAGATCCTACGAGCAGTACTTC. Translation gives CASSPPKLAGGPIRSYEQYF.

The J gene is TRBJ1-1, the V gene TRBV30; perhaps TRBD1 as D (5 bases). The germline V and J ends were trimmed by 4 bases and 2 bases, with 11 bases remaining between them. This CDR3 contains 13 residues. From germline, CDR1 is GTSNPN and CDR2 SVGIG (reference sequence). CDR3 DNA: TGTGCCTGGATTCGACGGACAAACACTGAAGCTTTCTTT. It codes for CAWIRRTNTEAFF.